The TCR beta chain described here comes from a study of blood T cells in healthy people across ages. Using a J-beta primer mix together with a sample-barcoded 5' primer, a second PCR was run for roughly 6 to 11 cycles. All samples gave at least 2.5 million CDR3-containing paired-end reads. TCRdb re-called the 5' RACE reads through MiXCR, storing one row per CDR3 protein. Seen here are roughly 1,300,000 distinct CDR3 sequences, around 59% observed once, and the top ten hold over 5%. This clonotype was seen a few times. The antigen remains unidentified. The study, taken as a whole, reports: Age brought a roughly linear fall in TCR beta diversity measured per million T cells. Naive T cell percentage showed a strong correlation with TCR beta diversity.

The origin of this receptor is a man aged 18 to 35 in good health. Sequencing input: blood.

CDR3 DNA: TGTGCCAGCAGCCAAGATTCGGGAAATCAAGAGACCCAGTACTTC. This gives the protein CASSQDSGNQETQYF. The J gene is TRBJ2-5, the V gene TRBV4-2; D perhaps matches TRBD2 (5 bases). CDR1 is LGHNA and CDR2 is YNFKEQ in the germline V gene. The CDR3 runs to 15 residues. The germline V and J ends were trimmed by 0 bases and 2 bases, with 10 bases remaining between them.